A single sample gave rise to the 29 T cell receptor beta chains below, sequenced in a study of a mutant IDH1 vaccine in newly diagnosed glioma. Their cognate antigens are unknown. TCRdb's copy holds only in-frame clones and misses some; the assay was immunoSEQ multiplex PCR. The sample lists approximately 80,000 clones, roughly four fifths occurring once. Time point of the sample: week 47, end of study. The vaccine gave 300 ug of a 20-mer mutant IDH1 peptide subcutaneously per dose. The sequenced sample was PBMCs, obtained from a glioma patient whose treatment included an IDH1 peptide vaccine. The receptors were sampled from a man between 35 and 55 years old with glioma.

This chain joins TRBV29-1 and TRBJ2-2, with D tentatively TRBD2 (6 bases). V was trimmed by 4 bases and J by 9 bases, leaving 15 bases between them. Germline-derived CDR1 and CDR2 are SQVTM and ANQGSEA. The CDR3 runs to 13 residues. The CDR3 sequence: CSVGELGLRELFF. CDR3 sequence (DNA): TGCAGCGTTGGAGAGTTAGGACTACGGGAGCTGTTTTTT.

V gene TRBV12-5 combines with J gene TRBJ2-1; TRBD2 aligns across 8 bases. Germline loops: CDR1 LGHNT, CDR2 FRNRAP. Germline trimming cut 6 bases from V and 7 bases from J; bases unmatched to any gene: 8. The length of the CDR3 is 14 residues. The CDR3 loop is CASGPGGASNEQFF. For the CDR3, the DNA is TGTGCTAGTGGCCCCGGGGGGGCAAGTAATGAGCAGTTCTTC.

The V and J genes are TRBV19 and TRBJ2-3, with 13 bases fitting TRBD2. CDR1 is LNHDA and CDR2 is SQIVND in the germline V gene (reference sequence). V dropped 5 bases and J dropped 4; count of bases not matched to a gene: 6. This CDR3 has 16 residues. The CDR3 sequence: CASSPTTSGGADTQYF. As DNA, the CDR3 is TGTGCCAGTAGTCCGACAACTAGCGGGGGGGCAGATACGCAGTATTTT.

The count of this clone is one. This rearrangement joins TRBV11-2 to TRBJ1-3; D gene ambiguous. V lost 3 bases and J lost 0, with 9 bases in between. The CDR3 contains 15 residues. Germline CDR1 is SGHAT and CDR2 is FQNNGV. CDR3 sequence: CASSFQTSSGNTIYF. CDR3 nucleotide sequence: TGTGCCAGCAGCTTTCAGACCTCCTCTGGAAACACCATATATTTT.

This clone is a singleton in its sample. CDR3 bases: TGTGCCAGCAGTGGGGGGCGGGGATGGGAGCAGTACTTC. Its translation is CASSGGRGWEQYF. This sequence joins TRBV2 and TRBJ2-7; D possibly uses TRBD1 or TRBD2 (6 bases each). Trimming took 4 bases from V and 7 from J, leaving 14 bases between them. Germline V CDR1 and CDR2: SNHLY, FYNNEI. The CDR3 is made up of 13 amino acids.

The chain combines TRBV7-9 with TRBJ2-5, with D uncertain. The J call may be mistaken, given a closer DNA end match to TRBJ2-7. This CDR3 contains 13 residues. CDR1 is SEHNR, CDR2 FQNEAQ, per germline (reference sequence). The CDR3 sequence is CASSLGRTYEQYF. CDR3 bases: TGTGCCAGCAGCTTAGGGCGGACCTACGAGCAGTACTTC.

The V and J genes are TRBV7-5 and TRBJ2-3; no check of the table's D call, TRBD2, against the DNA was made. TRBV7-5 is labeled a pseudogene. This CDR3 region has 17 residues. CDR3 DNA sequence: TGTGCCAGAAGCTTACCCCTACTAGCGACTAGCACAGATACGCAGTATTTT. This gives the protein CARSLPLLATSTDTQYF.

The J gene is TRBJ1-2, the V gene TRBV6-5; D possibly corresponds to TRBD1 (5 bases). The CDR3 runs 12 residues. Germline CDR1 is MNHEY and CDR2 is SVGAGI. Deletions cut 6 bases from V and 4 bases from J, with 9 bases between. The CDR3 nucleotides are TGTGCCAGCAGAGGGACGGTCTATGGCTACACCTTC. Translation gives CASRGTVYGYTF.

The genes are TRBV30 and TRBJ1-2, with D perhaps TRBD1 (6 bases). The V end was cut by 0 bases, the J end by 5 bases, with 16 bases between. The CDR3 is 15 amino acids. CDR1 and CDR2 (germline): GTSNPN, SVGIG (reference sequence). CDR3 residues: CAWSVPTGQSYGYTF. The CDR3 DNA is TGTGCCTGGAGTGTACCCACAGGGCAATCATATGGCTACACCTTC.

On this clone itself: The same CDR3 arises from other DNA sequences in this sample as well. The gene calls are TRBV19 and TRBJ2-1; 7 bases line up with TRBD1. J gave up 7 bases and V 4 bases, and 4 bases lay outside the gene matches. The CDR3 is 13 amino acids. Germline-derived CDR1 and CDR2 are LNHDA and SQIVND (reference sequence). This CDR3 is CASSRRTGNEQFF. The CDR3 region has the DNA TGTGCCAGTAGTAGACGGACAGGTAATGAGCAGTTCTTC.

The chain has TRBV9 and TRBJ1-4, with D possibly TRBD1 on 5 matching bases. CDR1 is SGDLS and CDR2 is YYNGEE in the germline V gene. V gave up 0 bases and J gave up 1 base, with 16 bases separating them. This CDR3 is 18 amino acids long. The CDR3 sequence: CASSVGASWGRTNEKLFF. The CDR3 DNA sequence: TGTGCCAGCAGCGTAGGGGCCTCGTGGGGGAGAACTAATGAAAAACTGTTTTTT.

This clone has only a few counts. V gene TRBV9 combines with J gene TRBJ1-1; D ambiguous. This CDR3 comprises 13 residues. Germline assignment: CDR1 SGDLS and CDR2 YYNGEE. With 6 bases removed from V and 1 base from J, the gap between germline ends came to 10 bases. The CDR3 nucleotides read TGTGCCAGCACCCGTAGGCAGAACACTGAAGCTTTCTTT. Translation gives CASTRRQNTEAFF.

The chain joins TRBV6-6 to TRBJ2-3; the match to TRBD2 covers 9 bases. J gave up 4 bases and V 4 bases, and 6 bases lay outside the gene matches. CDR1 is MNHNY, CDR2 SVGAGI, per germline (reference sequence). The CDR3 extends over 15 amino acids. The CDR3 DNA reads TGTGCCAGCAGTTCTCCGGGACTAGCATCAGATACGCAGTATTTT. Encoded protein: CASSSPGLASDTQYF.

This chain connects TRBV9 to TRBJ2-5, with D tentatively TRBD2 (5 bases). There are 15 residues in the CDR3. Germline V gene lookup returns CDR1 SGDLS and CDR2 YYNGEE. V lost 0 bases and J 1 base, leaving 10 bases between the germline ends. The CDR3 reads CASSVAEDFQETQYF. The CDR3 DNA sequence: TGTGCCAGCAGCGTAGCGGAGGACTTCCAAGAGACCCAGTACTTC.

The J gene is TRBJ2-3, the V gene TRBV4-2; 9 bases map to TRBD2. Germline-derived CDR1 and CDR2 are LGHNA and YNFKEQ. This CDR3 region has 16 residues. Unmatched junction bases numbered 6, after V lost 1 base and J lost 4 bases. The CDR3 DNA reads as TGTGCCAGCAGCCAAGGAAATAGCGGGGGCGCAGATACGCAGTATTTT. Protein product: CASSQGNSGGADTQYF.

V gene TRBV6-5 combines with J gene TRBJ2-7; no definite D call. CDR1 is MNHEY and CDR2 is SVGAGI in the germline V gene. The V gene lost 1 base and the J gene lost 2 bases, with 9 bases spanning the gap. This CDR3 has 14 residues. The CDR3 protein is CASSYWTRTYEQYF. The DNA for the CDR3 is TGTGCCAGCAGTTACTGGACGCGGACCTACGAGCAGTACTTC.

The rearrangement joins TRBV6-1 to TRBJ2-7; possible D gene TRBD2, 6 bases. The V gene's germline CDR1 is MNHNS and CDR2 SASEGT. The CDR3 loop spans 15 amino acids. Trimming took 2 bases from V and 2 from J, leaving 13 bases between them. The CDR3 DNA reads TGTGCCAGCAGTGAACTGGGTAGCGGAGCCTACGAGCAGTACTTC. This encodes CASSELGSGAYEQYF.

This CDR3 reads CASSFNSDSSYEQYF. Here the CDR3 DNA reads TGTGCCAGCAGTTTTAATTCCGATAGCTCCTACGAGCAGTACTTC. This rearrangement joins TRBV28 to TRBJ2-7; D ambiguous. CDR1 MDHEN and CDR2 SYDVKM come from the germline V gene. The CDR3 has 15 residues. V was clipped by 3 bases and J by 0 bases, with 12 bases between them.

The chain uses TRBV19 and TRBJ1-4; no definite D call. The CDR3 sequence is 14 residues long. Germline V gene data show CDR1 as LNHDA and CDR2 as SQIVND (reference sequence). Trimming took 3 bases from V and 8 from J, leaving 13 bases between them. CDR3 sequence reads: CASSMQDPGEKLFF. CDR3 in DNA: TGTGCCAGTAGTATGCAGGACCCTGGGGAAAAACTGTTTTTT. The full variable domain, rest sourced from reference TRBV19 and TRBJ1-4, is DGGITQSPKYLFRKEGQNVTLSCEQNLNHDAMYWYRQDPGQGLRLIYYSQIVNDFQKGDIAEGYSVSREKKESFPLTVTSAQKNPTAFYLCASSMQDPGEKLFFGSGTQLSVL.

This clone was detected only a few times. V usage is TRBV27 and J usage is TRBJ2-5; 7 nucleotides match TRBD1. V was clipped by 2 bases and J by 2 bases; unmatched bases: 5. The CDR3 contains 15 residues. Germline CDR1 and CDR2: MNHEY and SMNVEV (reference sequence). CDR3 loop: CASSLSSGQQETQYF. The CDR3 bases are TGTGCCAGCAGTTTAAGTTCGGGACAGCAAGAGACCCAGTACTTC.

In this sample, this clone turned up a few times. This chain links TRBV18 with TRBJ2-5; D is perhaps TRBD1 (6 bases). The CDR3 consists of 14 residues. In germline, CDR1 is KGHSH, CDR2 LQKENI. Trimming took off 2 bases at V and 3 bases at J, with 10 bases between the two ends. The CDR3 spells CASSPLGGEETQYF. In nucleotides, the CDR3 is TGTGCCAGCTCACCATTAGGGGGAGAAGAGACCCAGTACTTC. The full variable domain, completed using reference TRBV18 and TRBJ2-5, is NAGVMQNPRHLVRRRGQEARLRCSPMKGHSHVYWYRQLPEEGLKFMVYLQKENIIDESGMPKERFSAEFPKEGPSILRIQQVVRGDSAAYFCASSPLGGEETQYFGPGTRLLVL.

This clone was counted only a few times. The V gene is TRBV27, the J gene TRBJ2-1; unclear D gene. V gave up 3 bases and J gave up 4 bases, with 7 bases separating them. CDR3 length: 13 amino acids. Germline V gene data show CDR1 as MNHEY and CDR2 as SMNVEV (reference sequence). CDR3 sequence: CASSFSRYNEQFF. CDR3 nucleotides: TGTGCCAGCAGTTTTTCTAGGTACAATGAGCAGTTCTTC.

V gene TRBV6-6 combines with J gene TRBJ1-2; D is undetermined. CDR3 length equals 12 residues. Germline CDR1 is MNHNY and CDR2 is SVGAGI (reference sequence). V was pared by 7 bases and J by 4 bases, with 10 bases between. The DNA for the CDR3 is TGTGCCAGCATTTCGCGAACCTATGGCTACACCTTC. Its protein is CASISRTYGYTF.

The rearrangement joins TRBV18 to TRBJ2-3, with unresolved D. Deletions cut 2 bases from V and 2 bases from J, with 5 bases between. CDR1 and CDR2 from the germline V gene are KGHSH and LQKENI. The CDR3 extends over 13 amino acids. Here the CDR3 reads CASSPKHTDTQYF. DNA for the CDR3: TGTGCCAGCTCACCAAAGCACACAGATACGCAGTATTTT. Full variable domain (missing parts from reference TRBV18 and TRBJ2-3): NAGVMQNPRHLVRRRGQEARLRCSPMKGHSHVYWYRQLPEEGLKFMVYLQKENIIDESGMPKERFSAEFPKEGPSILRIQQVVRGDSAAYFCASSPKHTDTQYFGPGTRLTVL.

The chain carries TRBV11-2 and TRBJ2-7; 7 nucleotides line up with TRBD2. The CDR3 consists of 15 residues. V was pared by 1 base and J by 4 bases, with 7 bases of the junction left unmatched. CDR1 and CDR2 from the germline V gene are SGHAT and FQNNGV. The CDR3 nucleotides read TGTGCCAGCAGCTTAGGGCGGGGGTACCTATACGAGCAGTACTTC. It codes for CASSLGRGYLYEQYF.

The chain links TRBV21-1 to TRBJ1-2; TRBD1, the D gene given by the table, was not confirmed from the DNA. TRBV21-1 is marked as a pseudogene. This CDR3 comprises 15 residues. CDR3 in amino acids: CASSKGQSINYGYTF. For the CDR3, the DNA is TGTGCCAGCAGCAAAGGGCAGTCGATAAACTATGGCTACACCTTC.

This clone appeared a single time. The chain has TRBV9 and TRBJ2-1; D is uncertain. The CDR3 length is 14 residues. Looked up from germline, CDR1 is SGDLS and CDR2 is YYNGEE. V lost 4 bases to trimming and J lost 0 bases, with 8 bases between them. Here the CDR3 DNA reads TGTGCCAGCAGCCGAAGTAGCTCCTACAATGAGCAGTTCTTC. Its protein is CASSRSSSYNEQFF.

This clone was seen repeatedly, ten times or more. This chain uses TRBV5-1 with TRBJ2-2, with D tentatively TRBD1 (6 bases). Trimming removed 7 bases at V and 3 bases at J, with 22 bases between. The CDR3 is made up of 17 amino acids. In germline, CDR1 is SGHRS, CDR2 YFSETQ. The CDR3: CASLGHVEGVDTGELFF. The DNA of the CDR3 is TGCGCCAGCCTGGGGCACGTCGAGGGGGTCGACACCGGGGAGCTGTTTTTT.

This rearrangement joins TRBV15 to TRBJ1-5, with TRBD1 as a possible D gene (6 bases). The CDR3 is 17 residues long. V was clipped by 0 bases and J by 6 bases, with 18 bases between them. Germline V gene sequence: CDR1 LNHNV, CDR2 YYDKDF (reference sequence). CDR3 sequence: CATSRELNGDTGQPQHF. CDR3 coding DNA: TGTGCCACCAGCAGAGAGTTAAATGGGGACACGGGTCAGCCCCAGCATTTT.